Below, 27 T cell receptor beta chains from the same sample are listed, as sequenced in a study of blood T cell repertoires in COVID-19. Profiling relied on immunoSEQ multiplex PCR, and the TCRdb table lists in-frame clones only, not all of them. The sample lists about 200,000 clones; around 89% were seen once. Sequences were obtained from peripheral blood. The receptors were gathered from a woman between 40 and 55 years old with acute or convalescent COVID-19.

The V gene is TRBV9, the J gene TRBJ1-4; 8 bases are a match to TRBD1. Trimming at V came to 5 bases and at J to 5 bases, leaving 11 bases not matched to a gene. From germline, CDR1 is SGDLS and CDR2 YYNGEE. The CDR3 length is 16 residues. The CDR3 is CASSAYGAGGNEKLFF. In DNA, the CDR3 is TGTGCCAGCAGTGCCTACGGGGCAGGGGGCAATGAAAAACTGTTTTTT.

V usage is TRBV19 and J usage is TRBJ1-2, with TRBD1 matching 7 bases. From germline, CDR1 is LNHDA and CDR2 SQIVND (reference sequence). Trimming at V came to 6 bases and at J to 3 bases, leaving 1 base not matched to a gene. The CDR3 spans 12 residues. This CDR3 is CASRGQDYGYTF. The CDR3 coding sequence is TGTGCCAGTAGAGGACAGGACTATGGCTACACCTTC. Full variable domain (rest looked up from reference TRBV19 and TRBJ1-2): DGGITQSPKYLFRKEGQNVTLSCEQNLNHDAMYWYRQDPGQGLRLIYYSQIVNDFQKGDIAEGYSVSREKKESFPLTVTSAQKNPTAFYLCASRGQDYGYTFGSGTRLTVV.

This sequence joins TRBV6-5 and TRBJ2-5, with a weak D call TRBD2 (5 bases). The CDR3 loop spans 15 amino acids. V was pared by 7 bases and J by 3 bases, with 18 bases between. The germline V gene encodes CDR1 MNHEY and CDR2 SVGAGI. The CDR3 DNA reads as TGTGCCAGCAATCTATGGGTCTCAGCGGAAGAGACCCAGTACTTC. It encodes CASNLWVSAEETQYF.

The chain employs TRBV19 and TRBJ1-2; D unresolved. The CDR3 covers 12 residues. Germline V gene sequence: CDR1 LNHDA, CDR2 SQIVND (reference sequence). V lost 0 bases to trimming and J lost 8 bases, with 7 bases between them. The CDR3 DNA follows: TGTGCCAGTAGTATAGATCGTGTCGGCTACACCTTC. Amino acid sequence: CASSIDRVGYTF.

The CDR3 sequence: CASSPTGQINQPQHF. DNA for the CDR3: TGCGCCAGCAGCCCGACAGGGCAAATAAATCAGCCCCAGCATTTT. The V call is TRBV5-1, the J call TRBJ1-5, with 7 bases matching TRBD1. This CDR3 has 15 residues. The V gene end was trimmed by 4 bases and the J gene end by 4 bases; junction bases not matched to a gene: 8. The germline CDR1 and CDR2 sequences are SGHRS and YFSETQ.

This clone was seen repeatedly, ten times or more. The V and J genes are TRBV7-8 and TRBJ1-4; the D gene is possibly TRBD1 (5 bases). Germline V CDR1 and CDR2: SGHVS, FQNEAQ. Trimming cost V 1 base and J 8 bases, with 14 bases left between them. The CDR3 totals 15 residues. CDR3 DNA sequence: TGTGCCAGCAGCTTAGAACGGGGGAATTTCGAAAAACTGTTTTTT. Amino acid sequence: CASSLERGNFEKLFF. Using reference TRBV7-8 and TRBJ1-4 for the parts outside the CDR3, the full variable domain is GAGVSQSPRYKVAKRGQDVALRCDPISGHVSLFWYQQALGQGPEFLTYFQNEAQLDKSGLPSDRFFAERPEGSVSTLKIQRTQQEDSAVYLCASSLERGNFEKLFFGSGTQLSVL.

The genes are TRBV6-1 and TRBJ1-1, with TRBD1 matching over 8 bases. Germline CDR1 MNHNS, CDR2 SASEGT. V shed 3 bases, J shed 5 bases, and the junction held 5 bases outside the gene matches. This CDR3 has 14 residues. CDR3 sequence (DNA): TGTGCCAGCAGTGAGGACAGGGTTTGGACTGAAGCTTTCTTT. Translating gives CASSEDRVWTEAFF.

The chain uses TRBV27 and TRBJ1-2; 8 positions match TRBD1. This CDR3 region has 14 residues. The V and J ends lost 4 bases and 8 bases, in that order; junction bases with no gene match: 9. The germline V gene encodes CDR1 MNHEY and CDR2 SMNVEV (reference sequence). The chain's CDR3 is CASSSRTGYGGYTF. In nucleotides, the CDR3 is TGTGCCAGCAGTTCGAGGACAGGGTATGGGGGCTACACCTTC.

CDR3 amino acids: CASSLERNTEAFF. In nucleotides, the CDR3 is TGTGCCAGCAGCTTAGAGAGGAACACTGAAGCTTTCTTT. The chain combines TRBV7-8 with TRBJ1-1; D is unclear. Trimming took 1 base from V and 1 from J, leaving 4 bases between them. Germline CDR1 and CDR2: SGHVS and FQNEAQ. This CDR3 contains 13 residues.

This clone was seen a few times. CDR3 amino acids: CASTSGSSYNEQFF. In DNA, the CDR3 is TGCGCCAGCACCTCCGGGAGCTCCTACAATGAGCAGTTCTTC. The V call is TRBV5-1, the J call TRBJ2-1, with D possibly being TRBD2 (6 bases). The germline V and J ends were trimmed by 6 bases and 0 bases, with 10 bases remaining between them. This CDR3 contains 14 residues. Germline V gene data show CDR1 as SGHRS and CDR2 as YFSETQ.

This clone was recorded a few times. The V gene is TRBV3-1 (or the pseudogene TRBV3-2), the J gene TRBJ1-2; 9 positions agree with TRBD1. V was clipped by 1 base and J by 5 bases; unmatched bases: 11. The germline gives CDR1 LGHDT, CDR2 YNNKEL (reference sequence). The CDR3 consists of 17 residues. This chain's CDR3 is CASSQGSGQGFGYGYTF. The CDR3 DNA sequence: TGTGCCAGCAGCCAAGGGTCCGGACAGGGGTTCGGATATGGCTACACCTTC.

The CDR3 DNA reads TGTGCCAGCAGCTCGAGCAAGCCTGGCTACACCTTC. The encoded protein is CASSSSKPGYTF. The V gene is TRBV3-1 (or the pseudogene TRBV3-2), the J gene TRBJ1-2, with D unclear. The CDR3 extends over 12 amino acids. Trimming removed 5 bases from V and 7 bases from J, with 11 bases in between. In germline, CDR1 is LGHDT, CDR2 YNNKEL (reference sequence).

The CDR3 nucleotides read TGTGCCAGCAGTTCCCAGTACGAGCAGTACGTC. Residues: CASSSQYEQYV. The J gene is TRBJ2-7, the V gene TRBV12-3 or TRBV12-4; D is unclear. Trimming shortened V by 4 bases and J by 4 bases, and 5 bases separated the two germline ends. The CDR3 has 11 amino acids.

The rearrangement joins TRBV7-6 to TRBJ1-2, with D maybe TRBD1 (5 bases). Germline CDR1 reads SGHVS; CDR2 reads FNYEAQ. Trimming stripped 2 bases from V and 8 bases from J, with 9 bases between. The CDR3 length is 12 residues. The DNA for the CDR3 is TGTGCCAGCAGCTTACAGGGCCGGGGCTACACCTTC. It yields the protein CASSLQGRGYTF.

The chain uses TRBV5-4 and TRBJ2-1, with D maybe TRBD2 (6 bases). The CDR3 runs 14 residues. Germline values: CDR1 SGHNT, CDR2 YYREEE (reference sequence). Trimming left V 3 bases short and J 2 bases short, with 9 bases between. The CDR3 reads CASSSAGPYNEQFF. CDR3 in DNA: TGTGCCAGCAGCTCGGCGGGACCCTACAATGAGCAGTTCTTC.

The table lists this clone with a count of one. CDR3: CASSLQWAGTEAFF. The CDR3, as DNA: TGTGCCAGCAGTTTACAGTGGGCAGGGACTGAAGCTTTCTTT. The V call is TRBV28, the J call TRBJ1-1, with D possibly being TRBD1 (5 bases). Trimming removed 2 bases from V and 5 bases from J, with 12 bases in between. CDR1 MDHEN and CDR2 SYDVKM come from the germline V gene. The CDR3 consists of 14 residues.

The chain couples TRBV27 to TRBJ1-2; 10 bases are shared with TRBD1. Per the germline V gene, CDR1 is MNHEY and CDR2 is SMNVEV (reference sequence). V shed 7 bases and J 8 bases; nucleotides not matched to a gene: 7. The CDR3 is 13 amino acids. The CDR3 reads CASKAGTGVGYTF. CDR3 DNA: TGTGCCAGCAAAGCCGGGACAGGGGTCGGCTACACCTTC.

V gene TRBV3-1 (or the pseudogene TRBV3-2) combines with J gene TRBJ1-6, with no clear D. The V and J ends lost 3 bases and 4 bases respectively, with 13 bases between them. The CDR3 runs 16 residues. Germline CDR1 reads LGHDT; CDR2 reads YNNKEL (reference sequence). DNA of the CDR3: TGTGCCAGCAGCCAGGCCGGAGGATTATATAATTCACCCCTCCACTTT. Residues: CASSQAGGLYNSPLHF.

The chain couples TRBV10-1 to TRBJ2-1; 12 bases match TRBD2. The CDR3 runs to 16 residues. After removal of 5 bases from V and 6 bases from J, the junction contained 8 bases not matched to a gene. Germline V gives CDR1 WNHNN, CDR2 SYGVQD (reference sequence). CDR3 sequence (DNA): TGCGCCAGCAGTCCGGGACTAGCGGGCTTTCGCAATGAGCAGTTCTTC. Residues: CASSPGLAGFRNEQFF.

The chain couples TRBV6-5 to TRBJ1-6; D possibly corresponds to TRBD1 (6 bases). Germline loops: CDR1 MNHEY, CDR2 SVGAGI. The CDR3 is made up of 15 amino acids. V lost 0 bases and J lost 9, with 12 bases in between. Here the CDR3 DNA reads TGTGCCAGCAGTTACTCGAACAGGGAGGGTTCACCCCTCCACTTT. Translation: CASSYSNREGSPLHF.

The genes are TRBV29-1 and TRBJ1-3; TRBD1 aligns across 9 bases. This CDR3 region has 18 residues. In germline, CDR1 is SQVTM, CDR2 ANQGSEA. The junction had 19 bases not matched to a gene; V was cut back by 6 bases and J by 4 bases. This chain's CDR3 is CSVRAPDRGRTGGNTIYF. CDR3 sequence (DNA): TGCAGCGTCCGGGCCCCGGACAGGGGCCGAACGGGGGGAAACACCATATATTTT.

The J gene is TRBJ2-3, the V gene TRBV3-1 (or the pseudogene TRBV3-2), with 8 positions matching TRBD2. With V trimmed by 0 bases and J by 11 bases, 4 bases remained unmatched. In germline, CDR1 is LGHDT, CDR2 YNNKEL (reference sequence). The CDR3 contains 13 residues. CDR3 protein: CASSQESLAGQYF. DNA of the CDR3: TGTGCCAGCAGCCAAGAATCGCTAGCGGGGCAGTATTTT.

The genes are TRBV18 and TRBJ1-2; TRBD1 is a possible D gene (5 bases). The ends were cut back, 1 base at V and 4 bases at J, with 7 bases in the middle. Germline CDR1 reads KGHSH; CDR2 reads LQKENI. CDR3 length equals 13 residues. The DNA for the CDR3 is TGTGCCAGCTCACCACGGACATCCTATGGCTACACCTTC. The encoded protein is CASSPRTSYGYTF.

The rearrangement links TRBV7-3 to TRBJ2-2; unclear D gene. V gave up 0 bases and J gave up 5 bases, with 4 bases separating them. The CDR3 covers 13 residues. The V gene's germline CDR1 is SGHTA and CDR2 FQGTGA. The CDR3 DNA sequence: TGTGCCAGCAGCTTAACTCCGACCGGGGAGCTGTTTTTT. Protein: CASSLTPTGELFF.

The rearrangement uses TRBV5-8 and TRBJ2-7; TRBD1 might be the D (6 bases). V shed 3 bases and J shed 1 base, with 11 bases lying between them. CDR3 length equals 14 residues. Germline assignment: CDR1 SGHTS and CDR2 YDEGEE. In DNA, the CDR3 is TGTGCCAGCAGCTCTCGGGACATTTCCTACGAGCAGTACGTC. This sequence encodes CASSSRDISYEQYV.

The chain recombines TRBV6-5 with TRBJ1-6; D gene unclear. Germline V gene sequence: CDR1 MNHEY, CDR2 SVGAGI. The CDR3 covers 14 residues. Trimming took 2 bases from V and 9 from J, leaving 11 bases between them. The CDR3 reads CASSYTLSISPLHF. The CDR3 DNA follows: TGTGCCAGCAGTTACACGCTCAGTATTTCACCCCTCCACTTT.

This clone appeared once. The chain is built from TRBV18 and TRBJ2-1, with 9 bases identical to TRBD1. In germline, CDR1 is KGHSH, CDR2 LQKENI. The junction had 0 bases not matched to a gene; V was cut back by 5 bases and J by 7 bases. The CDR3 loop spans 12 amino acids. In DNA form, the CDR3 reads TGTGCCAGCTCAGACAGGGGGAATGAGCAGTTCTTC. Translated, it gives CASSDRGNEQFF.